The clone carrying this TCR beta chain was recorded at least ten times. Its specificity is unknown. TCR beta cDNA libraries included unique molecular identifiers. When about 1 to 11 million T cells were used, they gave a few hundred thousand cDNA molecules. TCRdb reanalysed the PCR reads using MiXCR and keeps one entry per CDR3 protein. The sample gives 700,000 to 800,000 distinct CDR3 sequences, around 27% of which show up once; under 0.7% is in the top ten. This CDR3 region has 12 residues. V shed 7 bases and J shed 9 bases, with 19 bases lying between them. Per the germline V gene, CDR1 is SQVTM and CDR2 is ANQGSEA. The data are from a study of post-analysis software for immune sequencing data. Study conclusions and caveats: Same-batch preparations were strongly co-clustered by F measure. Among a handful of TRBV segments more frequent in patients than controls were TRBV5-6, TRBV5-1 and TRBV20-1.

The source material was blood. The receptor was derived from a girl between 5 and 17 years old with multiple sclerosis. The genes are TRBV29-1 and TRBJ2-7, with D perhaps TRBD1 or TRBD2 (5 bases each). The CDR3 sequence: CSGRDAEAVQYF. As DNA, the CDR3 is TGCAGCGGACGGGACGCCGAGGCCGTGCAGTACTTC.